The rows below give T cell receptor beta chains drawn from one sample of a study of blood T cells in healthy people across ages. TCRdb re-derived calls from the 5' RACE reads in MiXCR, one entry per CDR3 protein. The sample has about a million distinct CDR3 sequences; around 49% are singletons. What was sequenced was blood. These TCRs come from a man in his thirties or forties in good health. The CDR3 runs from the conserved cysteine through the conserved F or W. The order of the fields is V gene, CDR3 protein.

TRBV7-7 CASSIYSPLHF
TRBV7-8 CASSPRLADEEQYF
TRBV4-2 CASSQGGPGETNEKLFF
TRBV20-1 CSARDPSGVTYEQYF
TRBV12-3/TRBV12-4 CASSPGTVKNIQYF
TRBV7-8 CASSLANTQGSEQYF
TRBV7-2 CASSATGQGALNTEAFF
TRBV27 CASSPGGIAKNIQYF
TRBV30 CAWSEQGPTEAFF
TRBV10-3 CAIRPGTGNTGELFF
TRBV4-1 CASSEGQGMRNEQYF
TRBV29-1 CSVPGRPNTGELFF
TRBV28 CASSFRQSKYEQYF
TRBV10-3 CAISEGLGTADTQYF
TRBV14 CASSLLAGSFNEQFF
TRBV5-1 CASSLAGQGPYEQYF
TRBV5-1 CASSSQSNTGELFF
TRBV9 CASSPMVGGQPQHF
TRBV6-5 CASSSDRSLAKNIQYF
TRBV4-1 CASSQDMPGGAEGYTF
TRBV4-3 CASSQDPEPYNEQFF
TRBV5-5 CASSPALGDPGEQYF
TRBV12-3/TRBV12-4 CASSLHRASGTEAFF
TRBV3-1 CASSPFRGVRGTEAFF
TRBV29-1 CSVGGATGNGFEKLFF
TRBV2 CASSEYWGQAAEQFF
TRBV20-1 CSARRRSSYEQYF
TRBV5-1 CASSFDRGHEQYF
TRBV7-2 CASSLAWAPGHPTDTQYF
TRBV28 CASSPSGSGDYEQYF
TRBV12-3/TRBV12-4 CASSLNRRGNQPQHF
TRBV20-1 CSAREGQGMHEQYF
TRBV5-4 CASSLEGGGETQYF
TRBV6-1 CASSEVSGNQETQYF
TRBV12-3/TRBV12-4 CASRAGNEQFF
TRBV6-5 CASSYSASGVYEQFF
TRBV2 CASSEAGEGGQYF
TRBV3-1 CASSEQGAIGNIQYF
TRBV20-1 CSAKNTQGAEQYF
TRBV28 CASSSPTSGTYNEQFF
TRBV7-2 CASSLKTGTYNSPLHF
TRBV4-2 CASSQEDRGNTEAFF
TRBV6-5 CASSYSIGSTDTQYF
TRBV10-3 CAISSLQGTPTDTQYF
TRBV6-1 CAAVPGREYGYTF